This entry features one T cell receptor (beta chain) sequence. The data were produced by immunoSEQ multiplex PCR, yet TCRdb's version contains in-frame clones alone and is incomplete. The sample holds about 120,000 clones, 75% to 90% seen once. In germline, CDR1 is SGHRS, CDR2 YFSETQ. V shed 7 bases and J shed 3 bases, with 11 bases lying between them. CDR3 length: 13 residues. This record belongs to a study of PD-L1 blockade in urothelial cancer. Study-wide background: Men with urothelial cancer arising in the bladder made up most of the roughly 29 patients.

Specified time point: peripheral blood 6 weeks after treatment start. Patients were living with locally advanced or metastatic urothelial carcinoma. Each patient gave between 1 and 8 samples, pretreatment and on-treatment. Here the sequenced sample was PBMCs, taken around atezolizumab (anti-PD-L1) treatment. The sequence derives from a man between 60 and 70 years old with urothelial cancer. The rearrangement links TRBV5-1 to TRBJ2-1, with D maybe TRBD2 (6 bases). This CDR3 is CASGAGYYNEQFF. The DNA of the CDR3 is TGCGCCAGCGGGGCGGGATACTACAATGAGCAGTTCTTC.